These 30 T cell receptor beta chains were all obtained from the same sample, sequenced in a study of Tregs in tolerant kidney transplant recipients. Only in-frame clones appear in the TCRdb table, and some are missing; sequencing was by immunoSEQ multiplex PCR. This sample contains 30,000 to 35,000 clones. The sample consisted of CD8+ T cells from blood, taken before the transplant. These receptors were taken from a human donor who received a combined kidney and bone marrow transplant.

A word on this clone: The read ends 3 residues before the CDR3 terminus; that terminus is restored from the germline J gene. The V gene is TRBV7-6, the J gene TRBJ2-3; TRBD2 is a possible D gene (6 bases). The CDR3 has 15 residues. Trimming pared 0 bases from V and 0 bases from J, leaving 7 bases between. In germline, CDR1 is SGHVS, CDR2 FNYEAQ. The CDR3 protein is CASSLASGSTDTQYF. The DNA read from the CDR3 is TGTGCCAGCAGCTTAGCTAGCGGTAGCACAGATACG.

Regarding this clone: The read halts 3 residues ahead of the CDR3 end, with the missing end drawn from the germline J gene. V is TRBV23-1 and J is TRBJ2-5; D possibly corresponds to TRBD2 (6 bases). TRBV23-1 is given ORF status, its function remaining uncertain. This CDR3 has 18 residues. With 2 bases removed from V and 5 bases from J, the gap between germline ends came to 24 bases. The CDR3 spells CASSQPHIRDSDDETQYF. The sequenced CDR3 bases are TGCGCCAGCAGTCAACCACACATCCGGGACTCCGATGACGAGACC.

About this clone itself: The observed sequence ends 3 residues before the CDR3 terminus, with the missing tail filled in from the germline J gene. This chain links TRBV7-9 with TRBJ2-5, with D perhaps TRBD2 (5 bases). Per germline, CDR1 SEHNR and CDR2 FQNEAQ (reference sequence). The CDR3 is 13 amino acids. V was pared by 5 bases and J by 4 bases, with 11 bases between. CDR3 amino acids: CASSPAGRETQYF. Incomplete CDR3 DNA: TGTGCCAGCAGCCCCGCGGGTCGAGAGACC.

Concerning this clone itself: The read comes to an end 3 residues before the CDR3 does, leaving the germline J gene to fill in the end. The chain carries TRBV5-1 and TRBJ2-5; D perhaps matches TRBD1 (6 bases). CDR1 and CDR2 from the germline V gene are SGHRS and YFSETQ. V lost 1 base and J 0 bases, leaving 13 bases between the germline ends. The CDR3 sequence is 16 residues long. Partial CDR3 DNA: TGCGCCAGCAGCTTGACTCGGGACAACCACCAAGAGACC. Its protein product is CASSLTRDNHQET. The full CDR3 protein reads CASSLTRDNHQETQYF.

In the case of this clone: The read ends 3 residues early relative to the CDR3; the germline J gene fills the gap. The V gene is TRBV6-1, the J gene TRBJ2-7, with TRBD2 identical over 8 bases. Germline loops: CDR1 MNHNS, CDR2 SASEGT. Unmatched junction bases numbered 12, after V lost 2 bases and J lost 6 bases. This CDR3 has 16 amino acids. CDR3 DNA (partial): TGTGCCAGCAGTGAAACCGGTCACGGACTAGCCGTCGAG. This translates into CASSETGHGLAVE. The whole CDR3 sequence reads CASSETGHGLAVEQYF.

Notes on this clone: The read is 3 residues too short to cover the CDR3 end, so that end is filled in from the germline J gene. V usage is TRBV7-9 and J usage is TRBJ2-7; 10 bases map to TRBD2. The V and J ends lost 7 bases and 6 bases, in that order; junction bases with no gene match: 9. This CDR3 has 14 amino acids. Germline lookup yields CDR1 SEHNR and CDR2 FQNEAQ (reference sequence). CDR3 DNA (partial): TGTGCCAGCACCCCCCTAGCGGGAGCTACCGAG. Protein: CASTPLAGATE. The entire CDR3 protein is CASTPLAGATEQYF.

Note on this clone: The read gets to within 3 residues of the CDR3 end, and the germline J gene fills in the rest. The rearrangement links TRBV18 to TRBJ2-7, with a weak D call TRBD1 (5 bases). Germline-derived CDR1 and CDR2 are KGHSH and LQKENI. The germline V and J ends were trimmed by 6 bases and 0 bases, with 24 bases remaining between them. The CDR3 is 18 residues long. The DNA read from the CDR3 is TGTGCCAGCTCTCCTCTCCCTTGGGGCTCCCGTGACTCCTACGAG. Translating gives CASSPLPWGSRDSYE. In full, the CDR3 reads CASSPLPWGSRDSYEQYF.

A word on this clone: The read gets to within 3 residues of the CDR3 end, and the germline J gene fills in the rest. The V call is TRBV11-2, the J call TRBJ1-2; TRBD1 is a possible D gene (5 bases). The germline V gene has CDR1 SGHAT and CDR2 FQNNGV. CDR3 length: 10 amino acids. CDR3: CASGQGIYTF. Incomplete CDR3 DNA: TGTGCCAGCGGGCAGGGAATC.

Notes on this clone: The read halts 3 residues ahead of the CDR3 end, with the missing end drawn from the germline J gene. V is TRBV7-9 and J is TRBJ2-1; D may be TRBD2 (7 bases). Between the trimmed V and J ends, which lost 6 bases and 9 bases, there was a span of 21 bases. The germline gives CDR1 SEHNR, CDR2 FQNEAQ (reference sequence). The CDR3 has 15 residues. The DNA read from the CDR3 is TGTGCCAGCAGTTTCGTTTGGGGGGGCGGGGGTGAG. Translated: CASSFVWGGGGE. Given in full, the CDR3 is CASSFVWGGGGEQFF.

To note about this clone: Read data end 3 residues before the CDR3 end; the end is taken from the germline J gene. The rearrangement uses TRBV18 and TRBJ2-7, with TRBD1 matching over 8 bases. Germline loops: CDR1 KGHSH, CDR2 LQKENI. The CDR3 totals 15 residues. J gave up 3 bases and V 5 bases, and 9 bases lay outside the gene matches. CDR3 DNA, as far as it was read: TGTGCCAGCTCAACGGACAGGGCTGGAGACTACGAG. Translated: CASSTDRAGDYE. From start to end, the CDR3 is CASSTDRAGDYEQYF.

Comments on this clone: The read is 3 residues too short to cover the CDR3 end, so that end is filled in from the germline J gene. This chain joins TRBV5-4 and TRBJ2-7; D call uncertain. The CDR3 consists of 13 residues. The ends were cut back, 1 base at V and 1 base at J, with 6 bases in the middle. Germline values: CDR1 SGHNT, CDR2 YYREEE (reference sequence). CDR3 protein: CASSLIDSYEQYF. CDR3 DNA, as far as it was read: TGTGCCAGCAGCTTGATAGATTCCTACGAG.

Worth noting for this clone: The read ends 3 residues shy of where the CDR3 ends; the end is completed using the germline J gene. The rearrangement joins TRBV19 to TRBJ2-7; D possibly corresponds to TRBD2 (5 bases). The CDR3 is 14 residues long. V was pared by 8 bases and J by 0 bases, with 14 bases between. CDR1 is LNHDA and CDR2 is SQIVND in the germline V gene (reference sequence). The CDR3 here is CASSEGLSSYEQYF. The CDR3 bases that were read are TGTGCCAGTTCTGAAGGACTTAGCTCCTACGAG. The full variable domain, rest sourced from reference TRBV19 and TRBJ2-7, is DGGITQSPKYLFRKEGQNVTLSCEQNLNHDAMYWYRQDPGQGLRLIYYSQIVNDFQKGDIAEGYSVSREKKESFPLTVTSAQKNPTAFYLCASSEGLSSYEQYFGPGTRLTVT.

As concerns this clone: The read ends 3 residues before the CDR3 terminus; that terminus is restored from the germline J gene. The rearrangement links TRBV2 to TRBJ1-1; TRBD1 agrees at 7 bases. Per the germline V gene, CDR1 is SNHLY and CDR2 is FYNNEI. V was clipped by 8 bases and J by 3 bases; unmatched bases: 6. The length of the CDR3 is 13 residues. The CDR3 reads CASHLTGDTEAFF. Incomplete CDR3 DNA: TGTGCCAGCCACCTTACAGGGGACACTGAA.

CDR3 DNA (partial): TGTGCCAGCAATGGGGGCGGCAATGAG. Its translation: CASNGGGNE. The entire CDR3 sequence reads CASNGGGNEQFF. The chain employs TRBV7-9 and TRBJ2-1; a possible D gene is TRBD1 (6 bases). The read comes to an end 3 residues before the CDR3 does, leaving the germline J gene to fill in the end. Looked up from germline, CDR1 is SEHNR and CDR2 is FQNEAQ (reference sequence). V lost 7 bases, J lost 6 bases, and 10 bases lay in between. The CDR3 covers 12 residues.

Regarding this clone: The CDR3 end is not reached by the read, which stops 3 residues before it; the germline J gene fills it in. This chain joins TRBV20-1 and TRBJ2-3, with a tentative D call TRBD1 (5 bases). Deletions cut 3 bases from V and 5 bases from J, with 15 bases between. Looked up from germline, CDR1 is DFQATT and CDR2 is SNEGSKA (reference sequence). CDR3 size: 14 residues. The DNA read from the CDR3 is TGCAGTGCTAGGCCCCAGGGCGGTGGAGATACG. Amino acids: CSARPQGGGDT. The CDR3 reads in full as CSARPQGGGDTQYF.

Of note for this clone: The read is 3 residues too short to cover the CDR3 end, so that end is filled in from the germline J gene. The chain combines TRBV20-1 with TRBJ2-1, with a tentative D call TRBD2 (5 bases). Per germline, CDR1 DFQATT and CDR2 SNEGSKA (reference sequence). The CDR3 has 15 residues. Trimming took off 3 bases at V and 2 bases at J, with 14 bases between the two ends. The DNA read from the CDR3 is TGCAGTGCTAGTCCGGCCCCCGGGGCCTACAATGAG. Translation gives CSASPAPGAYNE. The full CDR3 protein is CSASPAPGAYNEQFF.

With regard to this clone: The read halts 3 residues ahead of the CDR3 end, with the missing end drawn from the germline J gene. The chain carries TRBV2 and TRBJ1-1, with a possible D match to TRBD1 (5 bases). Deletions cut 8 bases from V and 1 base from J, with 8 bases between. Germline V lookup: CDR1 SNHLY, CDR2 FYNNEI. The CDR3 extends over 12 amino acids. The CDR3 bases that were read are TGTGCCAGCCTAGGGGAGAACACTGAA. Protein: CASLGENTE. The whole CDR3 is CASLGENTEAFF.

In the case of this clone: The read ends 3 residues early relative to the CDR3; the germline J gene fills the gap. V gene TRBV19 combines with J gene TRBJ1-2; perhaps TRBD1 as D (6 bases). Trimming shortened V by 5 bases and J by 7 bases, and 20 bases separated the two germline ends. CDR1 is LNHDA and CDR2 is SQIVND in the germline V gene (reference sequence). The CDR3 length is 15 residues. The covered CDR3 bases are TGTGCCAGTAGTGAGAAGTGGGCGGGGGGCTTTGGC. Encoded protein: CASSEKWAGGFG. The entire CDR3 reads CASSEKWAGGFGYTF.

On this clone itself: The read is 3 residues too short to cover the CDR3 end, so that end is filled in from the germline J gene. The chain carries TRBV6-1 and TRBJ2-7; tentative D call: TRBD2 (5 bases). The V end was cut by 1 base, the J end by 4 bases, with 11 bases between. The CDR3 has 14 amino acids. CDR1 is MNHNS, CDR2 SASEGT, per germline. The CDR3 loop reads CASSEGASGYEQYF. CDR3 DNA (partial): TGTGCCAGCAGTGAAGGGGCTTCGGGGTACGAG.

A note on this clone: The CDR3 end lies 3 residues beyond the end of the read and is filled in from the germline J gene. The J gene is TRBJ2-7, the V gene TRBV11-2, with TRBD2 as a possible D gene (6 bases). The CDR3 length is 14 residues. Germline V gene data show CDR1 as SGHAT and CDR2 as FQNNGV. V shed 5 bases and J shed 2 bases, with 13 bases lying between them. The sequenced CDR3 bases are TGTGCCAGCAGCCCCCGGGGGTATCCCTACGAG. This encodes CASSPRGYPYE. In full, the CDR3 reads CASSPRGYPYEQYF.

Of note for this clone: The DNA ends 3 residues before the CDR3 does, and the rest of the CDR3 is filled in from the germline J gene. The chain is built from TRBV7-6 and TRBJ2-2; TRBD2 matches 12 bases. This CDR3 has 18 residues. From germline, CDR1 is SGHVS and CDR2 FNYEAQ. The V and J ends lost 5 bases and 1 base, in that order; junction bases with no gene match: 8. CDR3 DNA, as far as it was read: TGTGCCAGCAGCGGGCGGACACTAGCGGGAGGGAACACCGGGGAG. Amino acid sequence: CASSGRTLAGGNTGE. The full-length CDR3 reads as CASSGRTLAGGNTGELFF.

With regard to this clone: Read sequence stops 3 residues before the CDR3 end, and the germline J gene provides the missing end. The genes are TRBV4-2 and TRBJ2-1; 16 positions agree with TRBD2. Germline lookup yields CDR1 LGHNA and CDR2 YNFKEQ. V was pared by 4 bases and J by 3 bases, with 3 bases of the junction left unmatched. The CDR3 length is 17 residues. This CDR3 reads CASSLGTSGGVYNEQFF. The CDR3 DNA, read in part, is TGTGCCAGCAGCCTCGGGACTAGCGGGGGGGTCTACAATGAG.

As for this clone: The read ends 3 residues shy of where the CDR3 ends; the end is completed using the germline J gene. J is TRBJ2-3 and V is TRBV11-2; no definite D call. V lost 0 bases, J lost 5 bases, and 3 bases lay in between. Germline loops: CDR1 SGHAT, CDR2 FQNNGV. This CDR3 comprises 12 residues. The covered CDR3 bases are TGTGCCAGCAGCTTAGAAGGAGATACG. It specifies CASSLEGDT. The CDR3 in full is CASSLEGDTQYF.

This clone is classed as medium-sized (0.01 to 0.1%) by frequency. The observed sequence ends 3 residues before the CDR3 terminus, with the missing tail filled in from the germline J gene. V is TRBV5-6 and J is TRBJ1-2, with a tentative D call TRBD1 (5 bases). CDR3 length: 12 amino acids. Trimming stripped 7 bases from V and 4 bases from J, with 11 bases between. Germline CDR1 is SGHDT and CDR2 is YYEEEE. CDR3 DNA, as far as it was read: TGTGCCAGCCATGGGGGGGGCTATGGC. Its translation: CASHGGGYG. The complete CDR3 sequence is CASHGGGYGYTF.

On this clone: The observed sequence ends 3 residues before the CDR3 terminus, with the missing tail filled in from the germline J gene. The V gene is TRBV5-1, the J gene TRBJ1-2; a possible D gene is TRBD1 (6 bases). CDR1 and CDR2 from the germline V gene are SGHRS and YFSETQ. This CDR3 is built from 13 residues. V dropped 0 bases and J dropped 5 bases, with 8 bases sitting between them. The CDR3 bases that were read are TGCGCCAGCAGCTTGGCAGGGGAGTATGGC. Its protein product is CASSLAGEYG. The complete CDR3 sequence is CASSLAGEYGYTF.

In the case of this clone: Read sequence stops 3 residues before the CDR3 end, and the germline J gene provides the missing end. V is TRBV6-2 or TRBV6-3 and J is TRBJ1-5, with D perhaps TRBD1 (5 bases). V dropped 3 bases and J dropped 7 bases, with 16 bases sitting between them. The CDR3 loop spans 15 amino acids. Germline CDR1 is MNHEY and CDR2 is SVGEGT. Incomplete CDR3 DNA: TGTGCCAGCAGTTATGGGGCAGGGTGGGGCCAGCCC. Amino acid sequence: CASSYGAGWGQP. The entire CDR3 is CASSYGAGWGQPQHF.

CDR3 in amino acids: CASSRYGTSDGEQYF. The part of the CDR3 DNA that was read is TGTGCCAGCAGCCGTTATGGGACTAGCGATGGCGAG. The gene calls are TRBV7-2 and TRBJ2-7; 10 nucleotides match TRBD2. With the read ending 3 residues before the CDR3 end, the germline J gene is used to fill in that end. Germline V gene sequence: CDR1 SGHTA, CDR2 FQGNSA. The CDR3 length is 15 residues. The junction had 10 bases not matched to a gene; V was cut back by 5 bases and J by 6 bases.

CDR3 residues: CASSSKTTDAYEQYF. The DNA read from the CDR3 is TGTGCCAGCAGCTCTAAGACGACAGATGCCTACGAG. The chain joins TRBV7-2 to TRBJ2-7; weak D call: TRBD1 (5 bases). The read terminates 3 residues ahead of where the CDR3 ends, so the germline J gene completes it. The germline V gene has CDR1 SGHTA and CDR2 FQGNSA. Trimming stripped 4 bases from V and 2 bases from J, with 15 bases between. This CDR3 contains 15 residues.

As for this clone: The read terminates 3 residues ahead of where the CDR3 ends, so the germline J gene completes it. The chain is built from TRBV19 and TRBJ2-1, with TRBD2 matching 9 bases. The CDR3 has 16 amino acids. Looked up from germline, CDR1 is LNHDA and CDR2 is SQIVND (reference sequence). J lost 5 bases, V lost 8 bases, and 13 bases had no gene match. Partial CDR3 DNA: TGTGCCAGTGGTTCCTTAGCGGGGGCCTTGAACAATGAG. Encoded protein: CASGSLAGALNNE. The full-length CDR3 reads as CASGSLAGALNNEQFF.

A remark on this clone: The read gets to within 3 residues of the CDR3 end, and the germline J gene fills in the rest. The chain has TRBV6-2 or TRBV6-3 and TRBJ2-7; TRBD1 aligns across 7 bases. J was trimmed by 0 bases and V by 6 bases; bases with no gene match: 8. CDR1 and CDR2 (germline): MNHEY, SVGEGT. The CDR3 is 15 residues long. CDR3 DNA (partial): TGTGCCAGCAGCCCAGACAGGGCCCCCTCCTACGAG. Amino acids: CASSPDRAPSYE. The entire CDR3 protein is CASSPDRAPSYEQYF.